The clone carrying this T cell receptor beta chain has just one count. PCR primers comprised 60 Vbeta and 13 Jbeta primers. The authors' processing: A follow-up analysis tallied around 80 million unique TCR beta chains, about 11 million shared. Generated by immunoSEQ multiplex PCR, the TCRdb table keeps only in-frame clones and is missing some. That table supplies the V and J calls and clone size; D and trimming were determined from the DNA. The data show under 200,000 clones, roughly 85% seen once. This sample was taken from a study of cytomegalovirus exposure and HLA in healthy donors. Germline V gene sequence: CDR1 MDHEN, CDR2 SYDVKM. Deletions cut 4 bases from V and 8 bases from J, with 17 bases between. CDR3 size: 14 residues.

The chain couples TRBV28 to TRBJ1-2, with D possibly matching TRBD1 (5 bases). The sequenced sample was PBMCs. This TCR derives from a man in his thirties or forties in good health and CMV-seronegative. The CDR3 DNA sequence: TGTGCCAGCAGTTCAGGTGGGGGGACTAGGGGCTACACCTTC. Its translation: CASSSGGGTRGYTF.